What follows is one T cell receptor (beta chain) and its context. V was pared by 0 bases and J by 10 bases, with 7 bases between. In germline, CDR1 is LNHDA, CDR2 SQIVND (reference sequence). The CDR3 extends over 12 amino acids. The protocol was immunoSEQ multiplex PCR, while the TCRdb copy is restricted to in-frame clones and leaves out a portion. The profile shows about 77,000 clones, 80% to 95% of them singletons. The data were obtained in a study of control samples from healthy donors and cancer patients. The TCR comes from a woman in her fifties or sixties in good health. This chain connects TRBV19 to TRBJ2-1; the D is unclear. Material for sequencing was blood. The DNA of the CDR3 is TGTGCCAGTAGTATAGATAGCCGAGAGCAGTTCTTC. It yields the protein CASSIDSREQFF.